This T cell receptor beta chain was sequenced in a study of blood T cell repertoires in COVID-19 (dated by TCRdb to the early 2020s). General notes on the study: The collaborator samples originated in the United States, Italy and Spain and spanned the acute and convalescent phases of COVID-19. The material from the prospective study consisted of cDNA or gDNA derived from T cells, B-cell-depleted T cells, or PBMCs. The repertoires were released in a freely available public database intended as a resource for research on the immune response to SARS-CoV-2. Subjects who had been exposed to COVID-19, were actively infected with it, or had recovered from it provided the deeply sampled blood TCRbeta repertoires that made up the dataset. A de-identified subject ID, COVID-19 status, age in years and sex were almost always included in the sample metadata. The samples were drawn from the first 160 participants of the ongoing ImmuneRACE study and from 1,254 subjects provided by 6 global collaborators. Where HLA class I and class II types were available, the types were taken from metadata supplied by the sample provider, not from assay-based typing.

About this clone itself: What this receptor recognizes is not known. No clone much larger than this one lies a single base away; base qualities are absent.

The immunoSEQ Assay, a bias-controlled multiplex PCR, was used to amplify TCRbeta CDR3 regions from genomic DNA. Per the authors' processing: The number of nucleated cells in each sample was estimated from the amplification of reference gene primers within the assay. Sequence reads were collapsed and filtered to measure the absolute abundance of every unique TCRbeta CDR3 rearrangement. Productive Simpson clonality was computed per sample as the square root of Simpson's diversity index over productive rearrangements. TCRdb obtained this table from immuneACCESS and retained in-frame rearrangements with V and J assigned. These tables miss some clones; where compared with another copy, unresolved V genes account for less than half of the shortfall, and the remainder is unexplained. V and J calls and clone size are those listed in that table; D and trimming were worked out from the DNA. This sample lists fewer than 95,000 clones; more than 80% were detected once. Clones ranked in the top ten supply around a quarter of the sample.

The paper as a whole reports these results and caveats: How much clinical and demographic metadata was included differed by source and by participant, and the metadata was provided uncurated.

V is cut by 2 bases and J by 0 bases, and the space between the germline ends is 8 bases. CDR1 and CDR2 are drawn from the germline V gene: WSHSY, SAAADI. Taken from cysteine to phenylalanine, the CDR3 has 15 residues. Kept here is only the CDR3 DNA, which spans 45 bases and is read in frame from base 1. The collaborating institutions used their own protocols to collect whole blood in K2EDTA tubes. For TCRbeta analysis, collaborator samples were shipped as frozen whole blood, as isolated PBMCs, or as DNA extracted from either sample type. The receptor was derived from a man between 50 and 59 years old with active or convalescent COVID-19. The sample consisted of peripheral blood. Recombination connected TRBV10-2 to TRBJ1-5, with the D gene not clear enough to name. DNA sequence: TGCGCCAGCAGTGAGGTCGGGTATAGCAATCAGCCCCAGCATTTT. It is translated as CASSEVGYSNQPQHF.